One sample yielded the 28 T cell receptor beta chains listed below, sequenced in a study of blood T cell repertoires in COVID-19. Produced via immunoSEQ multiplex PCR; TCRdb's table is partial and in-frame only. The sample yields about 120,000 clones, about 80% seen once. Sample: peripheral blood. These receptors were obtained from a man between 65 and 85 years old with acute or convalescent COVID-19.

The gene calls are TRBV15 and TRBJ2-1, with 7 bases lining up with TRBD1. V lost 0 bases, J lost 4 bases, and 6 bases stayed unmatched. Germline CDR1 is LNHNV and CDR2 is YYDKDF (reference sequence). The CDR3 has 16 residues. CDR3: CATSRDPQGVYNEQFF. The DNA of the CDR3 is TGTGCCACCAGCAGAGATCCCCAGGGGGTTTACAATGAGCAGTTCTTC. Supplemented by reference TRBV15 and TRBJ2-1, the full variable domain reads DAMVIQNPRYQVTQFGKPVTLSCSQTLNHNVMYWYQQKSSQAPKLLFHYYDKDFNNEADTPDNFQSRRPNTSFCFLDIRSPGLGDTAMYLCATSRDPQGVYNEQFFGPGTRLTVL.

This sequence joins TRBV7-9 and TRBJ2-7; TRBD1 agrees at 9 bases. The CDR3 loop spans 15 amino acids. After removal of 3 bases from V and 5 bases from J, the junction contained 8 bases not matched to a gene. The germline V gene encodes CDR1 SEHNR and CDR2 FQNEAQ (reference sequence). CDR3 bases: TGTGCCAGCAGCTTCCGGACAGGGGAATTCAACGAGCAGTACTTC. Amino acids: CASSFRTGEFNEQYF.

V gene TRBV7-2 combines with J gene TRBJ1-6; TRBD1 agrees at 7 bases. Germline trimming cut 1 base from V and 0 bases from J; bases unmatched to any gene: 6. The CDR3 length is 18 residues. The germline V gene encodes CDR1 SGHTA and CDR2 FQGNSA. The CDR3 region has the DNA TGTGCCAGCAGCTTAGGTATCAGGGGGAGCTCCTATAATTCACCCCTCCACTTT. Its protein product is CASSLGIRGSSYNSPLHF.

The rearrangement joins TRBV2 to TRBJ1-6, with D uncertain. The CDR3 covers 15 residues. V lost 4 bases and J lost 9, with 16 bases in between. Germline CDR1 and CDR2: SNHLY and FYNNEI. Here the CDR3 reads CASSAGSLNLSPLHF. In DNA, the CDR3 is TGTGCCAGCAGTGCAGGCTCTCTAAACCTTTCACCCCTCCACTTT.

V is TRBV2 and J is TRBJ2-7; D gene unclear. Trimming took 3 bases from V and 4 from J, leaving 7 bases between them. Germline V gene lookup returns CDR1 SNHLY and CDR2 FYNNEI. The CDR3 totals 12 residues. CDR3 in amino acids: CASSDPVYEQYF. CDR3 DNA: TGTGCCAGCAGTGACCCCGTTTACGAGCAGTACTTC.

The V call is TRBV5-5, the J call TRBJ2-7, with 7 positions matching TRBD1. With V trimmed by 2 bases and J by 5 bases, 7 bases remained unmatched. CDR3 size: 14 residues. Germline V lookup: CDR1 SGHKS, CDR2 YYEKEE (reference sequence). The CDR3 loop is CASSFRGIPHEQYF. The DNA for the CDR3 is TGTGCCAGCAGCTTCAGGGGGATCCCCCACGAGCAGTACTTC.

V is TRBV3-1 (or the pseudogene TRBV3-2) and J is TRBJ1-3, with 9 nucleotides matching TRBD1. The germline V gene encodes CDR1 LGHDT and CDR2 YNNKEL (reference sequence). The CDR3 has 15 residues. The V gene end was trimmed by 0 bases and the J gene end by 4 bases; junction bases not matched to a gene: 1. The CDR3 DNA sequence: TGTGCCAGCAGCCAAGACGGGACAGGGGGAAACACCATATATTTT. As protein: CASSQDGTGGNTIYF.

This clone was recorded once. The rearrangement links TRBV5-5 to TRBJ2-5; TRBD1 is a possible D gene (6 bases). V lost 3 bases, J lost 2 bases, and 8 bases lay in between. The CDR3 is made up of 13 amino acids. Germline V gives CDR1 SGHKS, CDR2 YYEKEE (reference sequence). CDR3 DNA sequence: TGTGCCAGCAGCTGGACAGTTCAAGAGACCCAGTACTTC. Its protein product is CASSWTVQETQYF.

This chain joins TRBV19 and TRBJ1-1, with 7 bases lining up with TRBD1. V gave up 5 bases and J gave up 3 bases; unmatched junction bases: 9. CDR1 and CDR2 from the germline V gene are LNHDA and SQIVND (reference sequence). This CDR3 spans 15 amino acids. CDR3 in DNA: TGTGCCAGTAGTGCCGCCGGGACAGCTTACACTGAAGCTTTCTTT. Translating gives CASSAAGTAYTEAFF.

The CDR3 loop is CASSLGSYSSYEQYF. CDR3 sequence (DNA): TGCGCCAGCAGCTTGGGCTCATACTCGTCCTACGAGCAGTACTTC. This rearrangement joins TRBV5-1 to TRBJ2-7; no clear D gene. The V end was cut by 0 bases, the J end by 1 base, with 11 bases between. This CDR3 is 15 amino acids long. The germline gives CDR1 SGHRS, CDR2 YFSETQ.

The genes are TRBV27 and TRBJ1-5; 9 nucleotides agree with TRBD1. This CDR3 spans 17 amino acids. V was clipped by 6 bases and J by 4 bases; unmatched bases: 13. Germline V gives CDR1 MNHEY, CDR2 SMNVEV (reference sequence). The CDR3 loop reads CASSPGDRDLLNQPQHF. The CDR3 region has the DNA TGTGCCAGCAGCCCGGGGGACAGGGACCTACTGAATCAGCCCCAGCATTTT.

The chain recombines TRBV21-1 with TRBJ2-7; the DNA was not compared with TRBD2, the D call given in the table. TRBV21-1 is labeled a pseudogene. The CDR3 extends over 14 amino acids. The CDR3 sequence is CANPISGITYEQYF. In DNA form, the CDR3 reads TGTGCCAACCCGATTAGCGGGATTACCTACGAGCAGTACTTC.

This chain joins TRBV5-1 and TRBJ2-5; 8 bases match TRBD2. The ends lost 2 bases at V and 5 bases at J; junction bases unmatched: 5. This CDR3 is built from 14 residues. Germline loops: CDR1 SGHRS, CDR2 YFSETQ. The CDR3 region is CASSFVAGGETQYF. For the CDR3, the DNA is TGCGCCAGCAGCTTTGTTGCGGGAGGCGAGACCCAGTACTTC. Looking up the rest from reference TRBV5-1 and TRBJ2-5 gives the full variable domain: KAGVTQTPRYLIKTRGQQVTLSCSPISGHRSVSWYQQTPGQGLQFLFEYFSETQRNKGNFPGRFSGRQFSNSRSEMNVSTLELGDSALYLCASSFVAGGETQYFGPGTRLLVL.

The V gene is TRBV7-3, the J gene TRBJ2-3; the D is unclear. Germline loops: CDR1 SGHTA, CDR2 FQGTGA. The CDR3 runs to 14 residues. Trimming took off 5 bases at V and 0 bases at J, with 9 bases between the two ends. The chain's CDR3 is CASSASTSTDTQYF. The CDR3 nucleotides read TGTGCCAGCAGCGCGTCTACTAGCACAGATACGCAGTATTTT.

This chain uses TRBV11-2 with TRBJ2-2; 12 bases are shared with TRBD2. Germline CDR1 and CDR2: SGHAT and FQNNGV. CDR3 length equals 18 residues. V lost 5 bases and J lost 1; bases outside the gene matches: 8. CDR3 loop: CASSPRLAGERNTGELFF. Here the CDR3 DNA reads TGTGCCAGCAGCCCCCGACTAGCGGGGGAGAGGAACACCGGGGAGCTGTTTTTT.

The chain uses TRBV28 and TRBJ2-1, with no clear D. Trimming shortened V by 5 bases and J by 8 bases, and 19 bases separated the two germline ends. Germline CDR1 and CDR2: MDHEN and SYDVKM. The CDR3 spans 15 residues. Here the CDR3 reads CASSTSSVGGDEQFF. DNA of the CDR3: TGTGCCAGCAGTACATCCTCGGTCGGCGGCGATGAGCAGTTCTTC.

The V and J genes are TRBV2 and TRBJ2-7, with 7 bases that match TRBD2. The CDR3 has 16 amino acids. V was pared by 2 bases and J by 0 bases, with 7 bases of the junction left unmatched. Germline V lookup: CDR1 SNHLY, CDR2 FYNNEI. The chain's CDR3 is CASSEPGTTHSYEQYF. The DNA of the CDR3 is TGTGCCAGCAGTGAACCTGGGACTACCCACTCCTACGAGCAGTACTTC.

V and J are TRBV14 and TRBJ1-3; tentatively, D is TRBD1 (5 bases). CDR1 and CDR2 from the germline V gene are SGHDN and FVKESK. This CDR3 has 14 residues. Trimming took 3 bases from V and 1 from J, leaving 7 bases between them. The CDR3 DNA reads as TGTGCCAGCAGCCAGACAGCTTCTGGAAACACCATATATTTT. It is translated as CASSQTASGNTIYF.

The genes are TRBV7-6 and TRBJ1-5; perhaps TRBD1 as D (6 bases). Germline V lookup: CDR1 SGHVS, CDR2 FNYEAQ. The CDR3 has 15 amino acids. V was cut by 2 bases and J by 2 bases, with 10 bases left in between. CDR3 nucleotides: TGTGCCAGCAGCTTACTGGCAGGGGGCAATCAGCCCCAGCATTTT. Protein: CASSLLAGGNQPQHF.

CDR3 sequence: CAWSPRQALEKLFF. The CDR3 coding sequence is TGTGCCTGGAGCCCTAGACAGGCACTTGAAAAACTGTTTTTT. The V call is TRBV30, the J call TRBJ1-4, with a tentative D call TRBD1 (6 bases). V lost 3 bases, J lost 7 bases, and 15 bases lay in between. Germline CDR1 is GTSNPN and CDR2 is SVGIG (reference sequence). This CDR3 is 14 amino acids long.

The chain is built from TRBV9 and TRBJ2-3; TRBD1 aligns across 10 bases. The CDR3 contains 15 residues. Trimming removed 3 bases from V and 1 base from J; junction bases left unmatched: 2. CDR1 is SGDLS and CDR2 is YYNGEE in the germline V gene. The CDR3 DNA follows: TGTGCCAGCAGCGCCGGACAGGGGGGCACAGATACGCAGTATTTT. Its protein product is CASSAGQGGTDTQYF.

This clone was picked up a small number of times. The gene calls are TRBV7-3 and TRBJ1-2; 7 nucleotides match TRBD1. The germline gives CDR1 SGHTA, CDR2 FQGTGA. The V gene end was trimmed by 5 bases and the J gene end by 7 bases; junction bases not matched to a gene: 7. The CDR3 length is 13 residues. The CDR3 DNA is TGTGCCAGCAGCCAATCGACAGGGACTGGCTACACCTTC. Translation gives CASSQSTGTGYTF.

This sequence joins TRBV27 and TRBJ2-7, with a tentative D call TRBD1 (5 bases). Germline-derived CDR1 and CDR2 are MNHEY and SMNVEV (reference sequence). This CDR3 is built from 12 residues. Trimming shortened V by 10 bases and J by 0 bases, and 10 bases separated the two germline ends. The CDR3 here is CATLDTSYEQYF. The CDR3 coding sequence is TGTGCCACCTTGGACACCTCCTACGAGCAGTACTTC.

This sequence joins TRBV3-1 (or the pseudogene TRBV3-2) and TRBJ2-7; D perhaps matches TRBD1 (5 bases). With 3 bases removed from V and 6 bases from J, the gap between germline ends came to 12 bases. The CDR3 has 13 amino acids. The V gene's germline CDR1 is LGHDT and CDR2 YNNKEL (reference sequence). CDR3 sequence: CASSHRVGLEQYF. In nucleotides, the CDR3 is TGTGCCAGCAGCCACAGGGTCGGGCTCGAGCAGTACTTC.

The chain has TRBV11-2 and TRBJ2-5, with D unresolved. This CDR3 region has 15 residues. The V gene lost 1 base and the J gene lost 0 bases, with 9 bases spanning the gap. CDR1 SGHAT and CDR2 FQNNGV come from the germline V gene. CDR3: CASSLGLLYQETQYF. DNA for the CDR3: TGTGCCAGCAGCTTAGGTCTACTCTACCAAGAGACCCAGTACTTC.

The chain is built from TRBV9 and TRBJ2-7, with D maybe TRBD2 (6 bases). The V end lost 0 bases, the J end lost 2 bases, and 12 bases lay between the germline ends. CDR1 and CDR2 (germline): SGDLS, YYNGEE. The CDR3 extends over 15 amino acids. Here the CDR3 reads CASSVEGLPAYEQYF. The DNA of the CDR3 is TGTGCCAGCAGCGTAGAAGGACTACCGGCCTACGAGCAGTACTTC.

The chain links TRBV24-1 to TRBJ2-1; 9 bases match TRBD2. V lost 2 bases to trimming and J lost 5 bases; unmatched junction nucleotides: 6. The CDR3 has 16 amino acids. Germline values: CDR1 KGHDR, CDR2 SFDVKD. The CDR3 region is CATSDSAGGWNNEQFF. Here the CDR3 DNA reads TGTGCCACCAGTGATTCAGCGGGGGGCTGGAACAATGAGCAGTTCTTC.

The chain recombines TRBV6-6 with TRBJ2-5; D perhaps matches TRBD2 (6 bases). This CDR3 has 14 amino acids. Per germline, CDR1 MNHNY and CDR2 SVGAGI (reference sequence). The V and J ends lost 0 bases and 2 bases respectively, with 7 bases between them. CDR3 coding DNA: TGTGCCAGCAGTTACTCGGGGAGGCAAGAGACCCAGTACTTC. As protein: CASSYSGRQETQYF.